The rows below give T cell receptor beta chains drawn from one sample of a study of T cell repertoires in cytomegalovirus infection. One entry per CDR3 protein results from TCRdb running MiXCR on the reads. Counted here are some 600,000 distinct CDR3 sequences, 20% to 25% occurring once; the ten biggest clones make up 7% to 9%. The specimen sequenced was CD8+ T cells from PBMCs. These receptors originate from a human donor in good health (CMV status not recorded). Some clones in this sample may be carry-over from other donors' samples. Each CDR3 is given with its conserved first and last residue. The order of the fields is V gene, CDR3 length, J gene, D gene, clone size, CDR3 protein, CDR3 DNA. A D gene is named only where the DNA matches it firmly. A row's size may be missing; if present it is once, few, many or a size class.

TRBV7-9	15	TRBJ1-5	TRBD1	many	CASSYGDRGNQPQHF	TGTGCCAGCAGTTACGGGGACAGGGGAAATCAGCCCCAGCATTTT
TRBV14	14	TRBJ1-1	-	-	CASSQDMGGTEAFF	TGTGCCAGCAGCCAAGATATGGGTGGCACTGAAGCTTTCTTT
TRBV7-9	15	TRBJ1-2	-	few	CASSRLGDGLGGYTF	TGTGCCAGCAGCCGCCTGGGAGATGGGCTTGGTGGCTACACCTTC
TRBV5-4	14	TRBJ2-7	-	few	CASSLRELGYEQYF	TGTGCCAGCAGCTTGAGAGAGTTGGGCTACGAGCAGTACTTC
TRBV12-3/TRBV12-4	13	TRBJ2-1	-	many	CASTLSWADEQFF	TGTGCCAGCACCCTTTCTTGGGCGGATGAGCAGTTCTTC
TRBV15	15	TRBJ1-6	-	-	CATSRDQASNSPLHF	TGTGCCACCAGCAGAGATCAGGCCTCTAATTCACCCCTCCACTTT
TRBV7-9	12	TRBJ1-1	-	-	CASSFHRAEAFF	TGTGCCAGCAGCTTTCACCGGGCTGAAGCTTTCTTT
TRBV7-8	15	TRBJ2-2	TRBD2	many	CASSSSGGYTGELFF	TGTGCCAGCAGCAGTAGCGGGGGATACACCGGGGAGCTGTTTTTT
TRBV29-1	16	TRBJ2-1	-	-	CSVEVVLKSSYNEQFF	TGCAGCGTTGAAGTAGTTCTGAAAAGCTCCTACAATGAGCAGTTCTTC
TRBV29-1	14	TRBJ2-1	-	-	CSVENRLSYNEQFF	TGCAGCGTTGAGAACAGACTTTCCTACAATGAGCAGTTCTTC
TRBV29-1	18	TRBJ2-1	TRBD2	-	CSVDGLAGGHRPYNEQFF	TGCAGCGTTGATGGACTAGCGGGGGGGCACAGACCCTACAATGAGCAGTTCTTC
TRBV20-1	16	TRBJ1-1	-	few	CSARDIGTGPLTEAFF	TGCAGTGCTAGAGATATCGGTACAGGGCCCTTAACTGAAGCTTTCTTT
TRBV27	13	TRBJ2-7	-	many	CASSYSGAYEQYF	TGTGCCAGCAGTTACTCAGGGGCCTACGAGCAGTACTTC
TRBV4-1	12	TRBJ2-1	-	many	CASSQAGDEQFF	TGCGCCAGCAGCCAGGCAGGGGACGAGCAGTTCTTC
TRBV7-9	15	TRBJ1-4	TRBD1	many	CASSPDRGQSEKLFF	TGTGCCAGCAGCCCGGACAGGGGGCAAAGTGAAAAACTGTTTTTT
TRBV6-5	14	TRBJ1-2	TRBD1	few	CASSEGQGVYGYTF	TGTGCCAGCAGTGAGGGACAGGGGGTCTATGGCTACACCTTC
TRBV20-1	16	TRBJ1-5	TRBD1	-	CSARDRTGGSVQPQHF	TGCAGTGCTAGAGACCGGACAGGGGGTTCGGTTCAGCCCCAGCATTTT
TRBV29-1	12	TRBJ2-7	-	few	CSVAGQSYEQYF	TGCAGCGTAGCGGGACAGTCCTACGAGCAGTACTTC
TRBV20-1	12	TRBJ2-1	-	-	CSAPPGYNEQFF	TGCAGTGCTCCACCCGGATACAATGAGCAGTTCTTC
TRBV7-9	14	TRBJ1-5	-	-	CASSPQGGPGPQHF	TGTGCCAGCAGCCCACAAGGCGGGCCGGGGCCCCAGCATTTT
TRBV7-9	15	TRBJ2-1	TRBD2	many	CASIMTSGGYNEQFF	TGTGCCAGCATTATGACTAGCGGGGGTTACAATGAGCAGTTCTTC
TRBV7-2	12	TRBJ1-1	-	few	CASTWMNTEAFF	TGTGCCAGCACCTGGATGAACACTGAAGCTTTCTTT
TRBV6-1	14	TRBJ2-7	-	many	CASSAQNRSYEQYF	TGTGCCAGCAGTGCACAGAATCGCTCCTACGAGCAGTACTTC
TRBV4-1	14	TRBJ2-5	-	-	CASSLNWGRETQYF	TGCGCCAGCAGCCTAAACTGGGGGAGAGAGACCCAGTACTTC
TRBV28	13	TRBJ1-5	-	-	CASSWGVTQPQHF	TGTGCCAGCAGTTGGGGAGTCACTCAGCCCCAGCATTTT
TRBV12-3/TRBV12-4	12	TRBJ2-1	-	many	CASSMITNEQFF	TGTGCCAGCAGTATGATTACCAATGAGCAGTTCTTC
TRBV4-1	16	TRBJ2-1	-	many	CASSQEGSSFVDEQFF	TGCGCCAGCAGCCAAGAGGGCAGTAGCTTTGTAGATGAGCAGTTCTTC
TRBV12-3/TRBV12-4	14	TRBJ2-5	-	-	CASSNGPDAETQYF	TGTGCCAGCAGTAACGGACCCGATGCGGAGACCCAGTACTTC
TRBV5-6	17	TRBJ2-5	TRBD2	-	CASSFSSGGPVRETQYF	TGTGCCAGCAGCTTTTCTAGCGGGGGCCCCGTCCGAGAGACCCAGTACTTC
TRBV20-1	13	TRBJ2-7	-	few	CSARRGGSYEQYF	TGCAGTGCTAGAAGAGGGGGATCCTACGAGCAGTACTTC
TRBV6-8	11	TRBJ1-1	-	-	CASRTGVEALF	TGTGCCAGCAGAACCGGGGTTGAAGCTTTGTTT
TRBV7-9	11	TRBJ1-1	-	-	CASSLTGLAFF	TGTGCCAGCAGCTTAACAGGGTTAGCTTTCTTT
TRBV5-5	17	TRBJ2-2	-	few	CASSLEWTPGGTGELFF	TGTGCCAGCAGCTTGGAGTGGACCCCTGGTGGGACCGGGGAGCTGTTTTTT
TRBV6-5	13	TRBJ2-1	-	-	CASSYSGVDEQFF	TGTGCCAGCAGTTACTCAGGGGTCGATGAGCAGTTCTTC
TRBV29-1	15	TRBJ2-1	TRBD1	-	CSAMGQGLFYNEQFF	TGCAGCGCAATGGGACAGGGATTGTTTTACAATGAGCAGTTCTTC
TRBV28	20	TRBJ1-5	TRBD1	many	CASSLTRTGGLQDSNQPQHF	TGTGCCAGCAGTTTAACCCGGACAGGGGGTTTGCAGGATAGCAATCAGCCCCAGCATTTT
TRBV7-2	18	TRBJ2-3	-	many	CASSRNPQGWTPRDTQYF	TGTGCCAGCAGCCGAAACCCCCAAGGTTGGACTCCCCGGGATACGCAGTATTTT
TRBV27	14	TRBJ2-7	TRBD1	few	CASSWVTGAYEQYF	TGTGCCAGCAGCTGGGTGACAGGGGCATACGAGCAGTACTTC
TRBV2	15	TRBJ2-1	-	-	CASSDPGGGDNEQFF	TGTGCCAGCAGTGACCCCGGGGGCGGGGACAATGAGCAGTTCTTC
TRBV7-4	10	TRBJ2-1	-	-	CASSPDEQFF	TGTGCCAGCAGTCCCGATGAGCAGTTCTTC
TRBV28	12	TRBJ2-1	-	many	CASSLRGYEQFF	TGTGCCAGCAGTTTGCGGGGCTATGAGCAGTTCTTC
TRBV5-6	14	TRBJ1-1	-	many	CASSLDTMNTEAFF	TGTGCCAGCAGCTTGGACACCATGAACACTGAAGCTTTCTTT
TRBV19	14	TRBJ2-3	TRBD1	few	CASEVGQDSDTQYF	TGTGCCAGTGAAGTGGGACAGGATTCAGATACGCAGTATTTT
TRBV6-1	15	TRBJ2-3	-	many	CASTRRVTSTDTQYF	TGTGCCAGCACCAGAAGGGTAACTAGCACAGATACGCAGTATTTT
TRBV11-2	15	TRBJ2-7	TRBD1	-	CASSWDPGQNYEQYF	TGTGCCAGCAGCTGGGACCCGGGACAGAATTACGAGCAGTACTTC
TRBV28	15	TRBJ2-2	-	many	CASTPGGSNTGELFF	TGTGCCAGCACCCCTGGGGGCTCGAACACCGGGGAGCTGTTTTTT
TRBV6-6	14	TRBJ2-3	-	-	CASVGGGPTDTQYF	TGTGCCAGCGTGGGGGGGGGCCCCACAGATACGCAGTATTTT